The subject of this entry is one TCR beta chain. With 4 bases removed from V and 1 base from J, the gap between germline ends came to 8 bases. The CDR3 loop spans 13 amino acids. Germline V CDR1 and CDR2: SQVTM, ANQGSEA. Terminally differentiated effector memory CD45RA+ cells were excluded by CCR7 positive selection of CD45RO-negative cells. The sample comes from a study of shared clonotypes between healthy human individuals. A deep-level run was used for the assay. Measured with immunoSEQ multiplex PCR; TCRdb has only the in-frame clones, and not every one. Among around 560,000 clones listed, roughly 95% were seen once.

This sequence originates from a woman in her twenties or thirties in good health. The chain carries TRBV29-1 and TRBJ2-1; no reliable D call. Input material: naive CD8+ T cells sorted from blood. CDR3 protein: CSVGGGSYNEQFF. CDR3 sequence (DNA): TGCAGCGTTGGTGGTGGGTCCTACAATGAGCAGTTCTTC.